This is a list of T cell receptor beta chains from one sample in a study of T cells after posttransplantation cyclophosphamide. Sequencing was performed with immunoSEQ multiplex PCR; in TCRdb, only in-frame clones are kept and a portion is missing. The sample yields 45,000 to 55,000 clones, without any singletons. The sample was PBMCs. The source of these receptors is a man in his forties in good health, CMV-negative, and a related stem cell transplant donor. CDR3s include the opening cysteine and the closing phenylalanine or tryptophan. The D gene is left open where the match is weak. Clone size, where shown, is once, few, many, or a class for clones that have expanded.

clone_size: many; v_call: TRBV7-2; d_call: TRBD1; j_call: TRBJ2-1; cdr3_aa: CASSPDRAAYNEQFF
clone_size: few; v_call: TRBV6-5; d_call: TRBD1; j_call: TRBJ1-1; cdr3_aa: CASSPTGANTEAFF
clone_size: many; v_call: TRBV5-1; d_call: NA; j_call: TRBJ2-1; cdr3_aa: CASSLIGQGRNTFSYNEQFF
clone_size: many; v_call: TRBV6-6; d_call: TRBD2; j_call: TRBJ2-7; cdr3_aa: CASSYSGGSYEQYF
clone_size: many; v_call: TRBV28; d_call: NA; j_call: TRBJ2-1; cdr3_aa: CASRWAGLNNEQFF
clone_size: NA; v_call: TRBV28; d_call: NA; j_call: TRBJ2-1; cdr3_aa: CASSLDSSYNEQFF
clone_size: many; v_call: TRBV7-2; d_call: NA; j_call: TRBJ2-7; cdr3_aa: CASSSSTGYEQYF
clone_size: many; v_call: TRBV18; d_call: NA; j_call: TRBJ1-1; cdr3_aa: CASSLGANTEAFF
clone_size: many; v_call: TRBV6-1; d_call: NA; j_call: TRBJ1-5; cdr3_aa: CASSAAPGEPQHF
clone_size: many; v_call: TRBV2; d_call: TRBD2; j_call: TRBJ2-1; cdr3_aa: CASREGLLYNEQFF
clone_size: many; v_call: TRBV7-2; d_call: NA; j_call: TRBJ2-7; cdr3_aa: CASSLGPAVQYEQYF
clone_size: many; v_call: TRBV28; d_call: NA; j_call: TRBJ1-2; cdr3_aa: CASSSSNSPNYGYTF
clone_size: many; v_call: TRBV28; d_call: TRBD1; j_call: TRBJ1-1; cdr3_aa: CASSRQGEVSEAFF
clone_size: many; v_call: TRBV29-1; d_call: TRBD1; j_call: TRBJ2-5; cdr3_aa: CSSTGAQETQYF
clone_size: many; v_call: TRBV28; d_call: NA; j_call: TRBJ1-5; cdr3_aa: CASSSGNQPQHF
clone_size: many; v_call: TRBV11-2; d_call: TRBD1; j_call: TRBJ2-3; cdr3_aa: CASGPGTGTDTQYF
clone_size: many; v_call: TRBV5-4; d_call: TRBD1; j_call: TRBJ1-2; cdr3_aa: CASSAGQGALGYTF
clone_size: many; v_call: TRBV28; d_call: NA; j_call: TRBJ1-4; cdr3_aa: CASSSRQGSANEKLFF
clone_size: many; v_call: TRBV18; d_call: TRBD1; j_call: TRBJ1-5; cdr3_aa: CASSDGQGFQPQHF
clone_size: many; v_call: TRBV28; d_call: NA; j_call: TRBJ1-5; cdr3_aa: CASSRSNQPQHF
clone_size: many; v_call: TRBV5-1; d_call: TRBD2; j_call: TRBJ2-3; cdr3_aa: CASSLRLAEGSDTQYF
clone_size: many; v_call: TRBV5-6; d_call: TRBD1; j_call: TRBJ2-5; cdr3_aa: CASSLVTGALAAQETQYF
clone_size: many; v_call: TRBV30; d_call: NA; j_call: TRBJ1-2; cdr3_aa: CAWRHGGDGYTF
clone_size: many; v_call: TRBV6-5; d_call: NA; j_call: TRBJ2-2; cdr3_aa: CASRPGTSNTGELFF
clone_size: many; v_call: TRBV7-9; d_call: NA; j_call: TRBJ1-4; cdr3_aa: CASSLDSNEKLFF
clone_size: many; v_call: TRBV19; d_call: NA; j_call: TRBJ1-5; cdr3_aa: CASGGQPQHF
clone_size: many; v_call: TRBV6-5; d_call: NA; j_call: TRBJ2-2; cdr3_aa: CASSYSPSGGGIF
clone_size: many; v_call: TRBV6-5; d_call: TRBD1; j_call: TRBJ1-2; cdr3_aa: CASSRQGYSGYTF
clone_size: many; v_call: TRBV28; d_call: NA; j_call: TRBJ2-1; cdr3_aa: CASSLLGAEQFF
clone_size: many; v_call: TRBV28; d_call: NA; j_call: TRBJ2-7; cdr3_aa: CASRPVVVNEQYF
clone_size: many; v_call: TRBV7-8; d_call: NA; j_call: TRBJ1-2; cdr3_aa: CASSLAPLSYYYGYTF
clone_size: many; v_call: TRBV6-1; d_call: TRBD2; j_call: TRBJ2-2; cdr3_aa: CASSDSSGRTGELFF
clone_size: many; v_call: TRBV7-9; d_call: NA; j_call: TRBJ1-3; cdr3_aa: CASSQTWRQTANTIYF
clone_size: many; v_call: TRBV29-1; d_call: NA; j_call: TRBJ1-2; cdr3_aa: CSVANLRDGYTF
clone_size: many; v_call: TRBV11-2; d_call: TRBD2; j_call: TRBJ2-7; cdr3_aa: CACSPGTRDYEQYF
clone_size: many; v_call: TRBV5-6; d_call: TRBD2; j_call: TRBJ2-2; cdr3_aa: CASSLPGGANTGELFF
clone_size: many; v_call: TRBV14; d_call: TRBD2; j_call: TRBJ2-5; cdr3_aa: CASSQRLAGRGETQYF
clone_size: many; v_call: TRBV5-1; d_call: TRBD2; j_call: TRBJ2-7; cdr3_aa: CASSSPSSGAKAYEQYF
clone_size: many; v_call: TRBV28; d_call: NA; j_call: TRBJ2-7; cdr3_aa: CASRPGGMSSYEQYF
clone_size: many; v_call: TRBV6-6; d_call: NA; j_call: TRBJ2-5; cdr3_aa: CASVRGDEETQYF
clone_size: many; v_call: TRBV6-5; d_call: NA; j_call: TRBJ2-3; cdr3_aa: CASSSPDYTDTQYF
clone_size: many; v_call: TRBV29-1; d_call: NA; j_call: TRBJ2-6; cdr3_aa: CSVEGGGSGANVLTF